Following are 6 T cell receptor beta chains from one sample sequenced in a study of blood T cell repertoires in COVID-19. This table comes from immunoSEQ multiplex PCR, and its TCRdb copy is limited to in-frame clones, with some not included. The sample records some 460,000 clones, 70% to 90% being singletons. Source material: PBMCs or T cells enriched from blood (not recorded which). These receptors were obtained from a woman between 18 and 29 years old with acute COVID-19.

The chain is built from TRBV19 and TRBJ2-7; 9 nucleotides agree with TRBD1. CDR1 is LNHDA, CDR2 SQIVND, per germline (reference sequence). This CDR3 region has 15 residues. V lost 3 bases and J lost 0; bases outside the gene matches: 3. The CDR3 DNA reads TGTGCCAGTAGTATGGGACAGGGCATCTCCTACGAGCAGTACTTC. The encoded protein is CASSMGQGISYEQYF.

This clone was counted once. The chain combines TRBV7-2 with TRBJ1-2; D perhaps matches TRBD1 (6 bases). V lost 1 base and J lost 7, with 10 bases in between. Germline CDR1 is SGHTA and CDR2 is FQGNSA. The CDR3 loop spans 13 amino acids. CDR3: CASSLGAGVGYTF. In DNA form, the CDR3 reads TGTGCCAGCAGCTTAGGGGCAGGGGTTGGCTACACCTTC.

V is TRBV4-1 and J is TRBJ1-5; no definite D call. The CDR3 runs 14 residues. Trimming removed 0 bases from V and 9 bases from J, with 12 bases in between. Germline lookup yields CDR1 MGHRA and CDR2 YSYEKL. Written as DNA, the CDR3 is TGCGCCAGCAGCCAAGATCAAGGAGGGCCGCCCCAGCATTTT. Translating it yields CASSQDQGGPPQHF.

The V call is TRBV27, the J call TRBJ2-7; no firm D call. V shed 3 bases and J shed 3 bases, with 6 bases lying between them. Germline values: CDR1 MNHEY, CDR2 SMNVEV (reference sequence). The CDR3 contains 12 residues. The CDR3 region has the DNA TGTGCCAGCAGTTTTACGGGCTACGAGCAGTACTTC. Translated, it gives CASSFTGYEQYF.

J is TRBJ2-7 and V is TRBV27; D is undetermined. Trimming cost V 6 bases and J 0 bases, with 15 bases left between them. Per germline, CDR1 MNHEY and CDR2 SMNVEV (reference sequence). The CDR3 covers 15 residues. CDR3 DNA: TGTGCCAGCAGCCCTGCCTACCAATTCTCCTACGAGCAGTACTTC. It translates to CASSPAYQFSYEQYF.

The genes are TRBV3-1 (or the pseudogene TRBV3-2) and TRBJ2-7, with D tentatively TRBD1 (5 bases). V lost 2 bases and J lost 3, with 17 bases in between. This CDR3 comprises 16 residues. Germline CDR1 LGHDT, CDR2 YNNKEL (reference sequence). CDR3 residues: CASSQFIGPRVYEQYF. The CDR3 DNA sequence: TGTGCCAGCAGCCAATTTATTGGCCCCAGGGTCTACGAGCAGTACTTC.